A selection of T cell receptor beta chains follows, all from one sample in a study of T cells in localized non-small cell lung cancer. TCRdb's copy holds only in-frame clones and misses some; the assay was immunoSEQ multiplex PCR. The sample comprises 75,000 to 95,000 clones, 80% to 90% of which are singletons, and roughly 15% rests with the top ten. This specimen consisted of peripheral blood, obtained before any cancer treatment. The receptor set was obtained from a man aged 40 to 70 with stage I squamous cell lung carcinoma. Both conserved end residues are part of each CDR3. Each record gives: V gene, clone size, J gene, D gene, CDR3 protein, CDR3 DNA. The D gene is left open where the match is weak. Only some rows state a clone size, as once, few, many or a class for expanded clones.

v_call: TRBV4-3; clone_size: -; j_call: TRBJ1-1; d_call: -; cdr3_aa: CASSRYPTAGNTEAFF; cdr3_nt: TGCGCCAGCAGCCGATACCCCACGGCGGGTAACACTGAAGCTTTCTTT
v_call: TRBV5-5; clone_size: once; j_call: TRBJ1-2; d_call: -; cdr3_aa: CASSLNRKGLGYTF; cdr3_nt: TGTGCCAGCAGCTTGAACAGGAAGGGACTTGGCTACACCTTC
v_call: TRBV9; clone_size: few; j_call: TRBJ2-7; d_call: TRBD1; cdr3_aa: CASSTTVTGWNEQYF; cdr3_nt: TGTGCCAGCAGTACCACCGTGACAGGGTGGAACGAGCAGTACTTC
v_call: TRBV18; clone_size: -; j_call: TRBJ1-1; d_call: -; cdr3_aa: CASSPLSNTEAFF; cdr3_nt: TGTGCCAGCTCACCACTTTCAAACACTGAAGCTTTCTTT
v_call: TRBV2; clone_size: few; j_call: TRBJ2-1; d_call: TRBD2; cdr3_aa: CASSRAAVLAGKNEQFF; cdr3_nt: TGTGCCAGCAGTAGGGCCGCAGTTCTAGCGGGGAAGAATGAGCAGTTCTTC
v_call: TRBV4-2; clone_size: -; j_call: TRBJ2-7; d_call: TRBD2; cdr3_aa: CASSQALAGGYEQYF; cdr3_nt: TGTGCCAGCAGCCAAGCCCTAGCGGGGGGGTACGAGCAGTACTTC
v_call: TRBV5-1; clone_size: -; j_call: TRBJ2-5; d_call: -; cdr3_aa: CASSSGLGETQYF; cdr3_nt: TGCGCCAGCAGCTCTGGACTGGGGGAGACCCAGTACTTC
v_call: TRBV5-1; clone_size: -; j_call: TRBJ1-2; d_call: -; cdr3_aa: CASTGGDTLNYGYTF; cdr3_nt: TGCGCCAGCACCGGCGGGGACACTCTTAACTATGGCTACACCTTC
v_call: TRBV18; clone_size: -; j_call: TRBJ1-5; d_call: -; cdr3_aa: CASSPLYSNQPQHF; cdr3_nt: TGTGCCAGCTCACCTCTTTATAGCAATCAGCCCCAGCATTTT
v_call: TRBV5-6; clone_size: -; j_call: TRBJ1-1; d_call: -; cdr3_aa: CASSLREADTEAFF; cdr3_nt: TGTGCCAGCAGCTTGCGTGAGGCAGACACTGAAGCTTTCTTT
v_call: TRBV19; clone_size: -; j_call: TRBJ2-3; d_call: TRBD1; cdr3_aa: CASTRTGSTDTQYF; cdr3_nt: TGTGCCAGTACTCGGACAGGGAGCACAGATACGCAGTATTTT
v_call: TRBV5-1; clone_size: -; j_call: TRBJ2-2; d_call: TRBD1; cdr3_aa: CASSPDRARLHTGELFF; cdr3_nt: TGCGCCAGCAGCCCTGACAGGGCTCGACTACACACCGGGGAGCTGTTTTTT
v_call: TRBV7-8; clone_size: once; j_call: TRBJ1-1; d_call: -; cdr3_aa: CASSLKVQNTEAFF; cdr3_nt: TGTGCCAGCAGCTTAAAGGTGCAGAACACTGAAGCTTTCTTT
v_call: TRBV4-2; clone_size: -; j_call: TRBJ2-1; d_call: -; cdr3_aa: CASSQDISGAWSYNEQFF; cdr3_nt: TGTGCCAGCAGCCAAGATATTTCCGGGGCGTGGTCCTACAATGAGCAGTTCTTC
v_call: TRBV7-2; clone_size: -; j_call: TRBJ2-7; d_call: -; cdr3_aa: CASSFRPMGTGEQYF; cdr3_nt: TGTGCCAGCAGCTTTAGACCAATGGGGACTGGTGAGCAGTACTTC
v_call: TRBV6-1; clone_size: once; j_call: TRBJ1-3; d_call: -; cdr3_aa: CASSDPPGRRVVRGNTIYF; cdr3_nt: TGTGCCAGCAGTGACCCGCCAGGCCGTAGAGTCGTGAGAGGAAACACCATATATTTT
v_call: TRBV7-9; clone_size: -; j_call: TRBJ1-4; d_call: TRBD1; cdr3_aa: CASSLTGGLEKLFF; cdr3_nt: TGTGCCAGCAGCTTAACAGGGGGCCTCGAAAAACTGTTTTTT
v_call: TRBV28; clone_size: -; j_call: TRBJ2-3; d_call: -; cdr3_aa: CASKGPDPGTDTQYF; cdr3_nt: TGTGCCAGCAAGGGACCCGATCCGGGCACAGATACGCAGTATTTT
v_call: TRBV6-5; clone_size: -; j_call: TRBJ1-1; d_call: -; cdr3_aa: CASSSRRSNTEAFF; cdr3_nt: TGTGCCAGCAGTTCTAGGAGGTCGAACACTGAAGCTTTCTTT
v_call: TRBV28; clone_size: once; j_call: TRBJ2-7; d_call: -; cdr3_aa: CASSPVARYEQYF; cdr3_nt: TGTGCCAGCAGCCCGGTAGCCCGCTACGAGCAGTACTTC
v_call: TRBV28; clone_size: -; j_call: TRBJ1-1; d_call: -; cdr3_aa: CASSPPGVTEAFF; cdr3_nt: TGTGCCAGCAGTCCACCCGGGGTCACTGAAGCTTTCTTT
v_call: TRBV5-1; clone_size: -; j_call: TRBJ1-2; d_call: TRBD1; cdr3_aa: CASSPLGQDYGYTF; cdr3_nt: TGCGCCAGCAGTCCTTTGGGACAGGACTATGGCTACACCTTC
v_call: TRBV5-4; clone_size: -; j_call: TRBJ2-1; d_call: -; cdr3_aa: CASTLYGTGYNEQFF; cdr3_nt: TGTGCCAGCACCTTGTACGGAACCGGATACAATGAGCAGTTCTTC
v_call: TRBV6-6; clone_size: few; j_call: TRBJ1-6; d_call: -; cdr3_aa: CASSYTKKNSPLHF; cdr3_nt: TGTGCCAGCAGTTACACCAAAAAGAATTCACCCCTCCACTTT
v_call: TRBV6-1; clone_size: once; j_call: TRBJ1-6; d_call: TRBD1; cdr3_aa: CASSEYDQRQGNSPLHF; cdr3_nt: TGTGCCAGCAGTGAATACGACCAGCGACAGGGGAATTCACCCCTCCACTTT
v_call: TRBV18; clone_size: -; j_call: TRBJ1-6; d_call: TRBD1; cdr3_aa: CASSSGQGANSPLHF; cdr3_nt: TGTGCCAGCTCAAGTGGACAGGGGGCTAATTCACCCCTCCACTTT
v_call: TRBV5-4; clone_size: -; j_call: TRBJ1-4; d_call: -; cdr3_aa: CASSSGGLGNEKLFF; cdr3_nt: TGTGCCAGCAGCTCCGGGGGGCTGGGTAATGAAAAACTGTTTTTT
v_call: TRBV19; clone_size: -; j_call: TRBJ2-2; d_call: TRBD1; cdr3_aa: CASSNDWTGPGELFF; cdr3_nt: TGTGCCAGTAGTAACGATTGGACAGGTCCCGGGGAGCTGTTTTTT
v_call: TRBV7-2; clone_size: -; j_call: TRBJ2-3; d_call: TRBD2; cdr3_aa: CASSLRTSSDTQYF; cdr3_nt: TGTGCCAGCAGCCTCCGGACTAGCTCAGATACGCAGTATTTT
v_call: TRBV7-2; clone_size: -; j_call: TRBJ2-3; d_call: TRBD1; cdr3_aa: CASSGLQGRAPSTDTQYF; cdr3_nt: TGTGCCAGCAGCGGGCTACAGGGGCGAGCTCCTAGCACAGATACGCAGTATTTT
v_call: TRBV4-3; clone_size: -; j_call: TRBJ1-1; d_call: -; cdr3_aa: CASSRDRVAEAFF; cdr3_nt: TGCGCCAGCAGCCGGGACCGGGTCGCTGAAGCTTTCTTT
v_call: TRBV28; clone_size: -; j_call: TRBJ1-2; d_call: TRBD1; cdr3_aa: CASFRGQGYYGYTF; cdr3_nt: TGTGCCAGCTTTCGGGGACAGGGGTACTATGGCTACACCTTC
v_call: TRBV5-1; clone_size: -; j_call: TRBJ2-6; d_call: -; cdr3_aa: CASSLDSSGANVLTF; cdr3_nt: TGCGCCAGCAGCCTTGACAGCTCTGGGGCCAACGTCCTGACTTTC
v_call: TRBV2; clone_size: -; j_call: TRBJ1-1; d_call: -; cdr3_aa: CASSPDRVDTEAFF; cdr3_nt: TGTGCCAGCAGCCCCGACAGAGTGGACACTGAAGCTTTCTTT
v_call: TRBV19; clone_size: -; j_call: TRBJ2-7; d_call: -; cdr3_aa: CASRSLKGQGSYEQYF; cdr3_nt: TGTGCCAGTAGATCCCTGAAGGGGCAAGGCTCCTACGAGCAGTACTTC
v_call: TRBV5-4; clone_size: -; j_call: TRBJ1-4; d_call: -; cdr3_aa: CASSQNSDVNEKLFF; cdr3_nt: TGTGCCAGCAGCCAGAATTCGGACGTAAATGAAAAACTGTTTTTT